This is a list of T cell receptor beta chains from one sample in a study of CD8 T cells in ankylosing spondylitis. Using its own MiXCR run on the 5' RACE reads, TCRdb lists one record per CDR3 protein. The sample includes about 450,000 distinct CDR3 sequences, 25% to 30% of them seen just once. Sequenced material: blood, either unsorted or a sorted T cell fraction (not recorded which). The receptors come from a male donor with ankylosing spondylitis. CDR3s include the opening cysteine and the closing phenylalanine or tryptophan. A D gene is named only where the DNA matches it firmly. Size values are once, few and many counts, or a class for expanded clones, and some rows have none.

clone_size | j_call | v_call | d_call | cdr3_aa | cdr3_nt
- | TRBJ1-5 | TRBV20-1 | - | CSAREERGGDHNQPQHF | TGCAGTGCTAGAGAGGAACGTGGAGGGGACCACAATCAGCCCCAGCATTTT
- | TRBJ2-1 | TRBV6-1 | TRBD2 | CASRMGLAGDEQFF | TGTGCCAGCAGGATGGGACTAGCGGGCGATGAGCAGTTCTTC
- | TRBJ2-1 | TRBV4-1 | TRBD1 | CASSPDRTPHNEQFF | TGCGCCAGCAGCCCGGACAGGACTCCCCACAATGAGCAGTTCTTC
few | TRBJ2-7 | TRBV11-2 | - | CASSLGDTQGQYF | TGTGCCAGCAGCTTAGGGGACACTCAGGGGCAGTACTTC
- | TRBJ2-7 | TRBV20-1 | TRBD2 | CSAEGLAGDPSYEQYF | TGCAGTGCTGAGGGACTAGCGGGAGACCCATCCTACGAGCAGTACTTC
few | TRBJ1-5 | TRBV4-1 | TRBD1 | CASSQDGTGGRTQHF | TGCGCCAGCAGCCAAGACGGGACAGGGGGAAGGACCCAGCATTTT
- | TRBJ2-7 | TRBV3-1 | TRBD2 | CASSLGLAGSREQYF | TGTGCCAGCAGCCTTGGACTAGCGGGATCCCGCGAGCAGTACTTC
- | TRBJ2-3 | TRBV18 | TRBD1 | CASSTTGGLPDTQYF | TGTGCCAGCTCAACGACAGGGGGCTTACCAGATACGCAGTATTTT
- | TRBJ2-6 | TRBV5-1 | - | CASSLKGSGANVLTF | TGCGCCAGCAGCTTAAAAGGGTCTGGGGCCAACGTCCTGACTTTC
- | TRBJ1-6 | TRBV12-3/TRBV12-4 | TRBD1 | CASSLQGANSPLHF | TGTGCCAGCAGCCTACAGGGGGCTAATTCACCCCTCCACTTT